This note documents a single T cell receptor (beta chain) sequence. Trimming pared 6 bases from V and 5 bases from J, leaving 17 bases between. The germline V gene encodes CDR1 SGHRS and CDR2 YFSETQ. The CDR3 consists of 14 residues. These data originate in a study of shared clonotypes between healthy human individuals. Turning to the study itself: The study used three CD4 naive, three CD4 memory, two CD8 naive and one CD8 memory plate per donor.

Splitting the CD4+ cells yielded a CD45RA+ naive subset and a CD45RA-negative memory subset. The table came from immunoSEQ multiplex PCR; TCRdb's copy has only in-frame clones and leaves some out. This repertoire shows over 1.5 million clones, around 98% found once; its top ten account for approximately 0.44%. Source material: naive CD4+ T cells sorted from blood. Specified subset: CD45RA+ positively selected. This TCR derives from a man aged 30 to 45 in good health. The chain joins TRBV5-1 to TRBJ2-5; the D gene is possibly TRBD1 (6 bases). CDR3 in DNA: TGCGCCAGCACTCCGTCACAGGGAAGGGAGACCCAGTACTTC. This translates into CASTPSQGRETQYF.